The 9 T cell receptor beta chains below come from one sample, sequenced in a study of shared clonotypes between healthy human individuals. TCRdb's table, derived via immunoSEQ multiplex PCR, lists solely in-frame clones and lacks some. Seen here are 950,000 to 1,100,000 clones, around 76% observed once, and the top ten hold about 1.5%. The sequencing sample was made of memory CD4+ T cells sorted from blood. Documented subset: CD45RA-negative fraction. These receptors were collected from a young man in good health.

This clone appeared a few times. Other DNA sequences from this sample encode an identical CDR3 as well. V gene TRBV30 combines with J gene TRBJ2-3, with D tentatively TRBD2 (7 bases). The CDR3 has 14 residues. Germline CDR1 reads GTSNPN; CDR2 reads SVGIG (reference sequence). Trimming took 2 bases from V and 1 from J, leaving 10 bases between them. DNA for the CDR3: TGTGCCTGGAGTCGAGGGGGGGGCACAGATACGCAGTATTTT. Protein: CAWSRGGGTDTQYF.

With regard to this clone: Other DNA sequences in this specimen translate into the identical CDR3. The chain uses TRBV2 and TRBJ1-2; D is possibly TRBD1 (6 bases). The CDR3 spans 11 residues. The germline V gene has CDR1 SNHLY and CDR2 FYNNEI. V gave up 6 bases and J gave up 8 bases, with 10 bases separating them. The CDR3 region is CASRAGGGYTF. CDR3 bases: TGTGCCAGCAGGGCCGGGGGCGGCTACACCTTC. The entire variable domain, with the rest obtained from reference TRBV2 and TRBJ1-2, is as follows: EPEVTQTPSHQVTQMGQEVILRCVPISNHLYFYWYRQILGQKVEFLVSFYNNEISEKSEIFDDQFSVERPDGSNFTLKIRSTKLEDSAMYFCASRAGGGYTFGSGTRLTVV.

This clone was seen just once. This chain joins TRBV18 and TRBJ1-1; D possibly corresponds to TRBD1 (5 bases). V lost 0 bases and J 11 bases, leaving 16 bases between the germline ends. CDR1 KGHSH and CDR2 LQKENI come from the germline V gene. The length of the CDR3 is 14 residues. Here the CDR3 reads CASSPPATFGGAFF. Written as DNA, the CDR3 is TGTGCCAGCTCACCACCCGCCACATTCGGGGGGGCTTTCTTT.

The CDR3 DNA follows: TGTGCCAGCAGTCTACCGACAGGGGGCAATGGCTACACCTTC. Its translation is CASSLPTGGNGYTF. The J gene is TRBJ1-2, the V gene TRBV6-5, with TRBD1 matching 10 bases. Germline CDR1 reads MNHEY; CDR2 reads SVGAGI. J lost 6 bases, V lost 5 bases, and 6 bases had no gene match. CDR3 size: 14 residues.

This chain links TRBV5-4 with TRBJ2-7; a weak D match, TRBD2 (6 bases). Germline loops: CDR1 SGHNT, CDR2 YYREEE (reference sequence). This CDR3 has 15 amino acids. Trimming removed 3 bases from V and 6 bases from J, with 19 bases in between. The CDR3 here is CASSWVEGGSGEQYF. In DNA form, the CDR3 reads TGTGCCAGCAGCTGGGTGGAGGGCGGCTCGGGCGAGCAGTACTTC.

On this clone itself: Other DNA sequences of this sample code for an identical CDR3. In DNA, the CDR3 is TGCGCCAGCAGCTTAGGAATTCAAGAGACCCAGTACTTC. Residues: CASSLGIQETQYF. V gene TRBV5-1 combines with J gene TRBJ2-5, with D hard to call. The CDR3 is 13 amino acids. The V end lost 2 bases, the J end lost 2 bases, and 7 bases lay between the germline ends. Germline lookup yields CDR1 SGHRS and CDR2 YFSETQ.

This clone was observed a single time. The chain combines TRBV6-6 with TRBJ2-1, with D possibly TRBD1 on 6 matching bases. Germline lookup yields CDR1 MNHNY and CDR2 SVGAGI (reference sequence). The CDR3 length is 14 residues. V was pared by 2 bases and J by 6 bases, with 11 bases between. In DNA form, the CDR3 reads TGTGCCAGCAGTTACGCCTCCAGGGGCAATGAGCAGTTCTTC. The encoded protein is CASSYASRGNEQFF.

CDR3 in amino acids: CASSSDRAGELFF. CDR3 DNA sequence: TGTGCCAGCAGCTCCGACAGGGCCGGGGAGCTGTTTTTT. V gene TRBV11-2 combines with J gene TRBJ2-2, with 7 positions matching TRBD1. The CDR3 has 13 amino acids. Germline-derived CDR1 and CDR2 are SGHAT and FQNNGV. Trimming cost V 4 bases and J 6 bases; bases outside gene matches: 2.

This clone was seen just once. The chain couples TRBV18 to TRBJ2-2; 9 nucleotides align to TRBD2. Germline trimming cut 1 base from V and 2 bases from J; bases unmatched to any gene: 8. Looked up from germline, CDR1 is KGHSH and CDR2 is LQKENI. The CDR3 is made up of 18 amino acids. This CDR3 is CASSPRTLAGKNTGELFF. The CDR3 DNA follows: TGTGCCAGCTCACCACGTACCCTAGCGGGGAAAAACACCGGGGAGCTGTTTTTT.